This T cell receptor (beta chain) was retrieved from a study of CD8 T cells in Susac syndrome (dated by TCRdb to 2018 to 2020). A note on the overall study: Among the sequenced Susac syndrome patients, six had clinically active disease and roughly eight were in clinical remission. At the time of blood withdrawal, Susac syndrome patients were either therapy-naive, taking corticosteroids (with some also receiving IVIg), or on IVIg alone. Repertoire sequencing was used to test whether CD8+ T cell activation and differentiation in Susac syndrome was antigen driven. Findings and caveats that apply to the study as a whole: No clonal expansion was detected in the CD4+ T cell repertoire of Susac syndrome patients. The number of individuals in the TCR sequencing and HLA analysis was recognized as being relatively small.

Peripheral blood CD8+ and CD4+ T cells from healthy donors, Susac syndrome patients and multiple sclerosis patients were profiled using high-throughput TCR beta sequencing. The Susac syndrome patients fulfilled recently defined diagnostic criteria for definite or probable disease. Bulk CD8+ and CD4+ T cells were purified by magnetic negative isolation, while CD8+ TEMRA cells were enriched using FACS. Blood was drawn into EDTA tubes, processed within 24 hours, and PBMCs were isolated by density gradient centrifugation. PBMCs destined for TCR sequencing were cryopreserved in liquid nitrogen and later thawed in a 37 °C water bath. A purity of at least 90% was achieved for sorted or isolated CD4+, CD8+ and CD8+ TEMRA cells. RNA was extracted using the RNeasy kit, and about 0.45 to 1 ug of the RNA was reverse transcribed with random hexamers. The immunoSEQ multiplex PCR assay, covering 54 Vbeta and 13 Jbeta segments, was used to amplify TCR beta CDR3 regions. Bias from PCR amplification was corrected by using a synthetic template baseline for primer optimization and for computational correction. In the source study's methods: Reads were annotated to V, D and J genes according to IMGT and were analyzed with immunoSEQ Analyzer, with only productive sequences retained. Clonality was computed as one minus Shannon entropy normalized by log2 of the number of productive unique sequences. For each patient and control, public and private clones were evaluated within the 100 most prevalent clones. Clones were defined as Susac-specific if absent from the healthy and MS cohorts, from roughly 1,100 published viral clones and from other ImmuneACCESS disease sequences. TCRdb took the public reads, trimmed them with fastp at Q25, ran MiXCR for clone calling and kept in-frame beta chains. Records with the same CDR3 protein are collapsed into one entry carrying the most frequent genes and DNA. TCRdb, rather than the study authors, made the V and J calls. The sample table shows approximately 260,000 distinct CDR3 sequences, and almost 97% are seen once. Approximately 0.1% of the sample lies in the top ten.

The trim is 4 bases for V and 2 bases for J, with a gap of 15 bases between the germline ends. CDR1 and CDR2 were assigned from the germline V gene (reference sequence) as MNHNY and SVGAGI. The cysteine opens and the phenylalanine closes a CDR3 of 15 amino acids. Only the CDR3 DNA stays, 45 bases, in frame from base 1. As for this clonotype: Its antigen specificity is not known. No base qualities exist here, and no much larger clone lies one base off it.

Material for sequencing was CD4+ T cells from PBMCs. The chain joins TRBV6-6 to TRBJ2-7; TRBD1 is perhaps the D gene, given 6 matching bases. The sequence was collected from a human donor with Susac syndrome. The CDR3 here reads CASSSRDTGTYEQYF. The bases are TGTGCCAGCAGTTCTCGGGACACTGGGACCTACGAGCAGTACTTC.